These T cell receptor beta chains were read from a single sample in a study of blood T cell repertoires in COVID-19. The data were produced by immunoSEQ multiplex PCR, yet TCRdb's version contains in-frame clones alone and is incomplete. The table records 240,000 or so clones, 86% of them present only once. The sequencing sample was made of PBMCs or T cells enriched from blood (not recorded which). These receptors all stem from a woman aged 50 to 60 who had recovered from COVID-19. Both conserved end residues are part of each CDR3. A D gene is named only where the DNA matches it firmly. The size of a clone is reported for some rows only, either as once, few or many, or as a class for expanded clones.

abundance,v_gene,j_gene,d_gene,CDR3aa,CDR3nt
.,TRBV12-3/TRBV12-4,TRBJ1-2,TRBD1,CASSDRGEYGYTF,TGTGCCAGCAGTGACAGGGGGGAATATGGCTACACCTTC
.,TRBV7-9,TRBJ1-3,.,CASRGDVRSGNTIYF,TGTGCCAGCAGGGGAGACGTTCGCTCTGGAAACACCATATATTTT
.,TRBV3-1/TRBV3-2,TRBJ1-2,.,CASSLQGNYGYTF,TGTGCCAGCAGCCTTCAGGGTAACTATGGCTACACCTTC
.,TRBV7-9,TRBJ1-2,.,CASSFTGVSYGYTF,TGTGCCAGCAGCTTCACGGGAGTGTCTTATGGCTACACCTTC
.,TRBV5-6,TRBJ2-5,.,CASSHLLGGETQYF,TGTGCCAGCAGTCATCTCCTTGGCGGGGAGACCCAGTACTTC
.,TRBV5-8,TRBJ1-5,.,CASSQEAGADSNQPQHF,TGTGCCAGCAGCCAGGAGGCAGGGGCCGATAGCAATCAGCCCCAGCATTTT
.,TRBV29-1,TRBJ2-7,TRBD1,CSVEDGGTGVYEQYF,TGCAGCGTTGAAGATGGCGGGACAGGGGTGTACGAGCAGTACTTC
once,TRBV30,TRBJ1-4,.,CAWSVPRVNEKLFF,TGTGCCTGGAGTGTACCCCGGGTTAATGAAAAACTGTTTTTT
few,TRBV27,TRBJ2-3,.,CASSFTHSVDTQYF,TGTGCCAGCAGTTTTACACATAGCGTGGATACGCAGTATTTT
.,TRBV30,TRBJ1-4,TRBD1,CAWSVLGTGSEKLFF,TGTGCCTGGAGTGTACTAGGGACAGGGAGTGAAAAACTGTTTTTT
.,TRBV3-1/TRBV3-2,TRBJ2-3,TRBD2,CASSQVPSAGGPDTQYF,TGTGCCAGCAGCCAAGTTCCTTCGGCGGGAGGTCCAGATACGCAGTATTTT
.,TRBV19,TRBJ2-6,TRBD1,CASSYPGTAGANVLTF,TGTGCCAGTAGTTACCCCGGGACAGCTGGGGCCAACGTCCTGACTTTC
.,TRBV6-5,TRBJ2-7,TRBD2,CASTVLAGESYEQYF,TGTGCCAGCACCGTACTTGCGGGGGAATCATACGAGCAGTACTTC
.,TRBV2,TRBJ1-6,.,CASSEDFRSPLHF,TGTGCCAGCAGTGAGGACTTCCGGTCACCCCTCCACTTT
few,TRBV28,TRBJ1-4,.,CASSQDRLAATNEKLFF,TGTGCCAGCAGTCAAGACAGGCTTGCCGCAACTAATGAAAAACTGTTTTTT
.,TRBV5-1,TRBJ2-5,TRBD1,CASTGSTGLGETQYF,TGCGCCAGTACGGGTTCGACAGGGCTAGGGGAGACCCAGTACTTC
.,TRBV28,TRBJ1-5,.,CASRQGLNQPQHF,TGTGCCAGCAGGCAGGGGTTGAATCAGCCCCAGCATTTT
.,TRBV6-2/TRBV6-3,TRBJ1-5,.,CASSTQGSNQPQHF,TGTGCCAGCAGTACCCAGGGGAGCAATCAGCCCCAGCATTTT
.,TRBV30,TRBJ2-3,TRBD1,CAWTRPRDSRTDTQYF,TGTGCCTGGACTCGTCCCCGGGACAGTAGGACAGATACGCAGTATTTT
.,TRBV28,TRBJ2-1,.,CASSSLRGRRNNEQFF,TGTGCCAGCAGCTCTTTACGAGGGAGGAGAAACAATGAGCAGTTCTTC
.,TRBV27,TRBJ1-1,.,CASSLIPRNTEAFF,TGTGCCAGCAGTTTAATTCCGCGGAACACTGAAGCTTTCTTT
.,TRBV9,TRBJ2-7,TRBD2,CASSPRTSGYEQYF,TGTGCCAGCAGCCCCAGGACTAGCGGTTACGAGCAGTACTTC
.,TRBV20-1,TRBJ2-3,.,CSASPVNTDTQYF,TGCAGTGCTAGTCCGGTAAACACAGATACGCAGTATTTT
.,TRBV6-5,TRBJ1-5,.,CASRSKADSNQPQHF,TGTGCCAGCCGCTCGAAAGCGGATAGCAATCAGCCCCAGCATTTT
.,TRBV4-1,TRBJ2-7,.,CASSQDRGTKANEQYF,TGCGCCAGCAGCCAAGATAGAGGGACAAAAGCAAACGAGCAGTACTTC
.,TRBV14,TRBJ1-2,.,CASSQASTAYGYTF,TGTGCCAGCAGCCAAGCTAGCACAGCCTATGGCTACACCTTC
.,TRBV25-1,TRBJ1-1,.,CASSEWKGLEAFF,TGTGCCAGCAGTGAATGGAAAGGACTTGAAGCTTTCTTT
.,TRBV9,TRBJ1-3,TRBD1,CASSPSQGGNTIYF,TGTGCCAGCAGCCCCTCACAGGGGGGAAACACCATATATTTT
.,TRBV10-2,TRBJ2-1,TRBD1,CASSDFSDRAYNEQFF,TGCGCCAGCAGTGATTTCTCGGACAGGGCTTACAATGAGCAGTTCTTC
.,TRBV11-3,TRBJ2-5,TRBD2,CASSYQRGAGETQYF,TGTGCCAGCAGCTACCAGCGGGGGGCGGGAGAGACCCAGTACTTC
.,TRBV19,TRBJ2-1,.,CASSIVPGLTYNEQFF,TGTGCCAGTAGTATAGTTCCGGGACTCACCTACAATGAGCAGTTCTTC
.,TRBV7-2,TRBJ2-1,.,CASSLQGRAVNEQFF,TGTGCCAGCAGCTTACAGGGTCGGGCCGTCAATGAGCAGTTCTTC
.,TRBV7-8,TRBJ2-7,.,CASSFGATSSYEQYF,TGTGCCAGCAGCTTTGGGGCGACTAGCTCCTACGAGCAGTACTTC
.,TRBV5-4,TRBJ2-5,TRBD1,CASSLGTAQETQYF,TGTGCCAGCAGCCTCGGGACAGCCCAAGAGACCCAGTACTTC
.,TRBV7-9,TRBJ2-6,.,CASSGIDISGANVLTF,TGTGCCAGCAGCGGAATAGACATCTCTGGGGCCAACGTCCTGACTTTC
.,TRBV18,TRBJ1-1,.,CASSVPRDEAFF,TGTGCCAGCTCAGTCCCCAGGGATGAAGCTTTCTTT
few,TRBV12-3/TRBV12-4,TRBJ1-2,.,CASSLKRGDGYTF,TGTGCCAGCAGTTTGAAAAGGGGCGATGGCTACACCTTC
.,TRBV9,TRBJ1-1,TRBD1,CASSWTGNTEAFF,TGTGCCAGCAGCTGGACAGGGAACACTGAAGCTTTCTTT
.,TRBV9,TRBJ1-2,.,CASSLSGNTGYTF,TGTGCCAGCAGCCTTTCCGGGAATACAGGCTACACCTTC
.,TRBV11-3,TRBJ2-5,TRBD2,CASSLGLAGGDQETQYF,TGTGCCAGCAGCTTAGGCCTAGCGGGAGGCGACCAAGAGACCCAGTACTTC
few,TRBV5-6,TRBJ1-6,TRBD1,CASSRDQTGSSYNSPLHF,TGTGCCAGCAGCCGGGACCAGACAGGGAGCTCCTATAATTCACCCCTCCACTTT
.,TRBV4-3,TRBJ2-6,.,CASSHQRGANVLTF,TGCGCCAGCAGCCACCAGCGGGGGGCCAACGTCCTGACTTTC
.,TRBV10-1,TRBJ1-5,.,CASSEPDPPGLLSNQPQHF,TGCGCCAGCAGTGAGCCCGACCCTCCGGGACTTCTAAGCAATCAGCCCCAGCATTTT
.,TRBV18,TRBJ1-1,TRBD1,CASSRDRVMNTEAFF,TGTGCCAGCTCACGGGACAGGGTGATGAACACTGAAGCTTTCTTT
.,TRBV2,TRBJ1-4,TRBD1,CASSETGGSNEKLFF,TGTGCCAGCAGTGAGACAGGGGGCTCTAATGAAAAACTGTTTTTT
.,TRBV30,TRBJ1-2,.,CAWSAGQNSNYGYTF,TGTGCCTGGAGTGCCGGACAGAACTCTAACTATGGCTACACCTTC
.,TRBV27,TRBJ2-7,.,CASSLSNRPYEQYF,TGTGCCAGCAGTTTATCGAACAGACCCTACGAGCAGTACTTC
.,TRBV24-1,TRBJ1-1,TRBD1,CATSDANDDRGLTEAFF,TGTGCCACCAGTGACGCGAATGACGACAGGGGGCTGACTGAAGCTTTCTTT
.,TRBV14,TRBJ2-4,.,CASSQRQLMDIQYF,TGTGCCAGCAGCCAGCGGCAGCTTATGGACATTCAGTACTTC
.,TRBV19,TRBJ1-4,.,CASSAPGLGGEKLFF,TGTGCCAGTAGTGCCCCAGGGCTGGGAGGTGAAAAACTGTTTTTT
once,TRBV7-2,TRBJ1-3,TRBD1,CASTLSGTGASGNTIYF,TGTGCCAGCACCCTAAGCGGGACAGGGGCCTCTGGAAACACCATATATTTT
.,TRBV11-3,TRBJ2-1,TRBD2,CASSLVAGGPNEQFF,TGTGCCAGCAGCCTTGTCGCGGGGGGGCCTAATGAGCAGTTCTTC
.,TRBV28,TRBJ2-1,TRBD2,CASSLWVLAGNPYNEQFF,TGTGCCAGCAGTTTATGGGTCCTAGCGGGTAACCCTTATAATGAGCAGTTCTTC
.,TRBV30,TRBJ2-1,TRBD2,CAWSVHPQAGGVKFF,TGTGCCTGGAGTGTACACCCCCAAGCGGGAGGGGTTAAGTTCTTC
.,TRBV5-1,TRBJ1-4,TRBD1,CASSPGQENEKLFF,TGCGCCAGCAGCCCGGGACAGGAAAATGAAAAACTGTTTTTT